The entry below gives a single TCR beta chain sequence along with its context. The antigen is undetermined. The entry originates in a study of T cell responses to AZD1222 COVID-19 vaccine. Study results and caveats: Rises in breadth and depth of Spike-specific TCRs came after two AZD1222 doses.

The V and J ends lost 5 bases and 8 bases respectively, with 12 bases between them. Germline CDR1 reads SGHAT; CDR2 reads FQNNGV. The CDR3 is 13 residues long. Sequencing used immunoSEQ multiplex PCR; TCRdb keeps in-frame clones, though not all of them. The sample yields 130,000 or so clones, 90% to 95% seen once. This TCR derives from an adult in good health. This specimen was peripheral blood, taken on day 0 of AZD1222 vaccination. The chain links TRBV11-2 to TRBJ1-4; D is unresolved. The chain's CDR3 is CASSLGSGEKLFF. The CDR3 DNA reads as TGTGCCAGCAGCCTCGGGAGTGGGGAAAAACTGTTTTTT.